This TCR beta chain was sequenced in a study of CD8 T cells in ankylosing spondylitis. Study-level findings and limits: Disease-associated clonotypes exhibited CD8+ identity and were relatively infrequent in peripheral blood. What appeared characteristic of ankylosing spondylitis blood was a TCR beta motif of fewer than ten highly homologous variants.

This clonotype has only one observation. Its antigen is undetermined. A single record per CDR3 protein comes from TCRdb applying MiXCR to the 5' RACE reads. This sample carries under 300,000 distinct CDR3 sequences, over 8.5% of them seen once, and the ten largest clones take under 8%. This clonotype was obtained from a male donor with ankylosing spondylitis or in good health (not recorded which). The sequencing input was blood, either unsorted or a sorted T cell fraction (not recorded which).

Here the CDR3 reads CASSSSFDIQYF. The CDR3, as DNA: TGTGCCAGCAGCTCCAGTTTCGACATTCAGTACTTC. The chain combines TRBV7-9 with TRBJ2-4; D call uncertain. Germline CDR1 reads SEHNR; CDR2 reads FQNEAQ (reference sequence). The length of the CDR3 is 12 residues. V was trimmed by 4 bases and J by 8 bases, leaving 9 bases between them.